The 21 T cell receptor beta chains below all came from one sample that was sequenced in a study of metastatic and nonmetastatic thyroid tumors. TCRdb re-processed the PCR reads through MiXCR. Among more than 65,000 clones listed, 13% to 15% were seen once. All patients reached thyroid surgery having received no treatment beforehand. The sequencing input was blood. These receptors were taken from a male donor with papillary thyroid cancer or a benign thyroid nodule (not recorded which). Some clones in this sample may be carry-over from other donors' samples.

This clone was recorded many times. The junction departs from germline at one end; a sequencing error may be responsible. This CDR3 is also generated by other DNA sequences in the sample. The chain couples TRBV7-8 to TRBJ1-5; D is uncertain. The CDR3 is 15 residues long. CDR1 SGHVS and CDR2 FQNEAQ come from the germline V gene. CDR3 in DNA: TGTGCCAGCAGCTCACAGACGAGGAGCAACCAGCCCCAGCATTTT. Its protein product is CASSSQTRSNQPQHF.

This clone has ten or more counts. V usage is TRBV12-3 or TRBV12-4 and J usage is TRBJ1-6; D is unresolved. V gave up 3 bases and J gave up 13 bases, with 19 bases separating them. The CDR3 sequence is 15 residues long. The CDR3 DNA reads as TGTGCCAGCAGTTTTCACCTGGACCAGGTACCCCCCCTCCACTTT. Protein sequence: CASSFHLDQVPPLHF.

This clone was picked up many times. At the DNA level, this CDR3 is encoded by other sequences in the same sample as well. J is TRBJ2-7 and V is TRBV28; 11 bases map to TRBD2. Germline lookup yields CDR1 MDHEN and CDR2 SYDVKM. This CDR3 region has 15 residues. The V gene end was trimmed by 1 base and the J gene end by 7 bases; junction bases not matched to a gene: 6. The CDR3 sequence: CASSLLLAGEGEQYF. The CDR3 DNA is TGTGCCAGCAGTTTATTACTAGCGGGAGAGGGTGAGCAGTACTTC.

The CDR3, as DNA: TGTGCCAGCAGTATCCTCGCCTCCTACGAGCAGTGCGTC. Residues: CASSILASYEQCV. The genes are TRBV28 and TRBJ2-7; D remains unclear. The germline V gene has CDR1 MDHEN and CDR2 SYDVKM. The CDR3 has 13 residues.

This clone showed up many times. The chain links TRBV7-9 to TRBJ2-3; D is unclear. V was trimmed by 0 bases and J by 0 bases, leaving 4 bases between them. Germline CDR1 SEHNR, CDR2 FQNEAQ (reference sequence). This CDR3 is built from 14 residues. As DNA, the CDR3 is TGTGCCAGCAGCTTAGCAGGCAGCACAGATACGCAGTATTTT. This gives the protein CASSLAGSTDTQYF.

This clone was recorded many times. A much larger clone is a single base away; this may be a read error. The chain is built from TRBV6-1 and TRBJ1-2; D is uncertain. Germline assignment: CDR1 MNHNS and CDR2 SASEGT. V lost 8 bases and J 5 bases, leaving 18 bases between the germline ends. The CDR3 sequence is 14 residues long. CDR3 sequence: CASLKYADSYGYTF. In DNA, the CDR3 is TGTGCCAGCCTCAAATATGCCGACTCGTATGGCTACACCTTC.

The table lists this clone with many counts. The V gene is TRBV7-8, the J gene TRBJ2-1, with D perhaps TRBD2 (5 bases). Germline V CDR1 and CDR2: SGHVS, FQNEAQ. Trimming removed 4 bases at V and 0 bases at J, with 10 bases between. This CDR3 contains 15 residues. The CDR3 reads CASSSDYLSYNEQFF. As DNA, the CDR3 is TGTGCCAGCAGCTCCGACTACCTCTCCTACAATGAGCAGTTCTTC.

Regarding this clone: The missing conserved phenylalanine or tryptophan at the end of this CDR3 makes a read error likely. The J gene is TRBJ1-1, the V gene TRBV5-1; 8 bases map to TRBD1. The CDR3 loop spans 14 amino acids. With V trimmed by 3 bases and J by 8 bases, 9 bases remained unmatched. The germline CDR1 and CDR2 sequences are SGHRS and YFSETQ. CDR3 sequence (DNA): TGCGCCAGCAGCTCGGGACAGGAGAGGACCGAAGCTTTCTCT. Translated, it gives CASSSGQERTEAFS.

This clone occurred a few times. The chain joins TRBV28 to TRBJ2-7; D is uncertain. V was trimmed by 3 bases and J by 1 base, leaving 13 bases between them. The CDR3 covers 15 residues. Germline CDR1 is MDHEN and CDR2 is SYDVKM. The CDR3 region has the DNA TGTGCCAGCAGTTTGGTACAGAGTCCTTCCTACGAGCAGTACGTC. It is translated as CASSLVQSPSYEQYV.

V gene TRBV14 combines with J gene TRBJ2-5, with a possible D match to TRBD2 (6 bases). This CDR3 region has 15 residues. Trimming left V 1 base short and J 4 bases short, with 13 bases between. The germline gives CDR1 SGHDN, CDR2 FVKESK. The CDR3 protein is CASSQVGLGRETQYF. The DNA of the CDR3 is TGTGCCAGCAGCCAAGTGGGACTGGGACGAGAGACCCAGTACTTC.

The chain uses TRBV6-2 or TRBV6-3 and TRBJ2-7; D gene uncertain. V was pared by 0 bases and J by 0 bases, with 6 bases between. Germline V gene sequence: CDR1 MNHEY, CDR2 SVGEGT. The CDR3 spans 14 residues. The CDR3 DNA is TGTGCCAGCAGTTACTCGGATAGCTCCTACGAGCAGTACTTC. Its translation is CASSYSDSSYEQYF.

In its sample, this clone was seen many times. The genes are TRBV13 and TRBJ2-7; the D call may be TRBD1 or TRBD2 (6 bases each). Germline CDR1 PRHDT, CDR2 FYEKMQ (reference sequence). CDR3 length equals 15 residues. The V end lost 1 base, the J end lost 0 bases, and 10 bases lay between the germline ends. CDR3 amino acids: CASSLVGGSSYEQYV. CDR3 nucleotide sequence: TGTGCCAGCAGCTTAGTAGGGGGGAGCTCCTACGAGCAGTACGTC.

This clone occurred many times. The chain links TRBV27 to TRBJ2-3; D is possibly TRBD1 (5 bases). The CDR3 length is 15 residues. Germline lookup yields CDR1 MNHEY and CDR2 SMNVEV (reference sequence). Between the trimmed V and J ends, which lost 6 bases and 0 bases, there was a span of 13 bases. The CDR3: CASRPRQTSTDTQYF. In DNA, the CDR3 is TGTGCCAGCAGGCCCAGACAGACGAGCACAGATACGCAGTATTTT.

The chain is built from TRBV2 and TRBJ1-1; possible D gene TRBD1, 6 bases. CDR3 size: 14 residues. V lost 5 bases and J 1 base, leaving 11 bases between the germline ends. Germline CDR1 SNHLY, CDR2 FYNNEI. The CDR3 DNA is TGTGCCAGCAGTTATCGGACAGAGAACACTGAAGCTTTCTTT. Its translation: CASSYRTENTEAFF.

At least ten counts were recorded for this clone. In nucleotides, the CDR3 is TGTGCCAGCAGCCCGCGGACTAGCGGGGACTACGAGCAGTACTTC. Residues: CASSPRTSGDYEQYF. The chain couples TRBV4-2 to TRBJ2-7, with 12 positions matching TRBD2. This CDR3 has 15 amino acids. Germline-derived CDR1 and CDR2 are LGHNA and YNFKEQ. With V trimmed by 4 bases and J by 3 bases, 4 bases remained unmatched.

This clone was counted between two and nine times. This sequence may be a read error, since a much larger clone differs from it by one base. At the DNA level, this CDR3 is encoded by other sequences in the same sample as well. V gene TRBV19 combines with J gene TRBJ2-2; tentative D call: TRBD2 (5 bases). Germline CDR1 LNHDA, CDR2 SQIVND (reference sequence). This CDR3 contains 12 residues. The CDR3 sequence: CASSISDGELFF. In DNA form, the CDR3 reads TGTGCCAGTAGTATCTCCGACGGGGAGCTTTTTTTT.

This clone was recorded at least ten times. The chain links TRBV4-1 to TRBJ2-3, with TRBD2 identical over 7 bases. Trimming cost V 3 bases and J 6 bases; bases outside gene matches: 9. The CDR3 has 15 amino acids. Germline lookup yields CDR1 MGHRA and CDR2 YSYEKL. The CDR3 nucleotides are TGCGCCAGCAGCCAGCCGGGACTAACTCTGGATACGCAGTATTTT. Protein: CASSQPGLTLDTQYF.

The table lists this clone with many counts. The chain couples TRBV20-1 to TRBJ2-3; D gene ambiguous. V was trimmed by 0 bases and J by 1 base, leaving 5 bases between them. Looked up from germline, CDR1 is DFQATT and CDR2 is SNEGSKA (reference sequence). This CDR3 contains 13 residues. The DNA for the CDR3 is TGCAGTGCTAGAGATGAGGGCACAGATACGCAGTATTTT. Amino acid sequence: CSARDEGTDTQYF.

This clone has a count of ten or more. The J gene is TRBJ2-3, the V gene TRBV3-1, with TRBD2 matching 7 bases. The CDR3 runs 15 residues. Germline-derived CDR1 and CDR2 are LGHDT and YNNKEL (reference sequence). V shed 3 bases and J 0 bases; nucleotides not matched to a gene: 3. This chain's CDR3 is CASSHGRPSTDTQYF. For the CDR3, the DNA is TGTGCCAGCAGCCACGGGAGGCCTAGCACAGATACGCAGTATTTT.

The chain links TRBV18 to TRBJ2-5; TRBD1 might be the D (5 bases). This CDR3 comprises 16 residues. The V and J ends lost 3 bases and 9 bases respectively, with 23 bases between them. Germline loops: CDR1 KGHSH, CDR2 LQKENI. CDR3 in amino acids: CASSPGQGSTTFAQYF. The CDR3 bases are TGTGCCAGCTCACCCGGGCAGGGTAGTACTACTTTTGCCCAGTACTTC. Based on the CDR3 plus reference TRBV18 and TRBJ2-5, the full variable domain is NAGVMQNPRHLVRRRGQEARLRCSPMKGHSHVYWYRQLPEEGLKFMVYLQKENIIDESGMPKERFSAEFPKEGPSILRIQQVVRGDSAAYFCASSPGQGSTTFAQYFGPGTRLLVL.

At least ten counts were recorded for this clone. The V gene is TRBV9, the J gene TRBJ1-1; D is perhaps TRBD1 (5 bases). Germline V CDR1 and CDR2: SGDLS, YYNGEE. The CDR3 has 14 residues. V was clipped by 4 bases and J by 5 bases, with 15 bases between them. The CDR3 nucleotides are TGTGCCAGCAGCCCCCGGGGGGGGGGGACTGAAGCTTTCTTT. Translation gives CASSPRGGGTEAFF.